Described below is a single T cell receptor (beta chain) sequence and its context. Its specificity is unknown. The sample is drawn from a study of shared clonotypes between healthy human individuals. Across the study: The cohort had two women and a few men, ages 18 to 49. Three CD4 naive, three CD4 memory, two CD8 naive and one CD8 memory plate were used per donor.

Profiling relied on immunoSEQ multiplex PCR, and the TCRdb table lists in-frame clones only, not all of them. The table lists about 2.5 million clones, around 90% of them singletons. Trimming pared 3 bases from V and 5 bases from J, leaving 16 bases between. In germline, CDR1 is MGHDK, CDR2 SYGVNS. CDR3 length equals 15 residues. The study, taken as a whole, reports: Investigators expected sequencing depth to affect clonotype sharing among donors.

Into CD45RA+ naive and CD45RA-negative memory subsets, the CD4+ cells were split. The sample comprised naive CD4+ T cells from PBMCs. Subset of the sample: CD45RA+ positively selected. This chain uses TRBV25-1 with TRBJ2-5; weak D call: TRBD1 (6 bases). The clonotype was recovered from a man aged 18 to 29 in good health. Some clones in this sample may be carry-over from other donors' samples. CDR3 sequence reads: CASSEVGTTRETQYF. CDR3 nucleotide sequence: TGTGCCAGCAGTGAGGTTGGGACAACTCGGGAGACCCAGTACTTC. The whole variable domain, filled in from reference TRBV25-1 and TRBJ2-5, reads EADIYQTPRYLVIGTGKKITLECSQTMGHDKMYWYQQDPGMELHLIHYSYGVNSTEKGDLSSESTVSRIRTEHFPLTLESARPSHTSQYLCASSEVGTTRETQYFGPGTRLLVL.